This TCR beta chain was identified during a study of blood T cell repertoires in COVID-19. The CDR3 totals 15 residues. Deletions cut 3 bases from V and 7 bases from J, with 16 bases between. Per germline, CDR1 MNHEY and CDR2 SMNVEV (reference sequence). Sequenced by immunoSEQ multiplex PCR; TCRdb stores in-frame clones only, minus some. The data contain 200,000 or so clones, under 85% of them singletons. The TCR comes from a man aged 60 to 69 with active or convalescent COVID-19. The chain couples TRBV27 to TRBJ1-5; D not resolved. The source material was peripheral blood. CDR3 in amino acids: CASSLGSPLGQPQHF. The CDR3 nucleotides are TGTGCCAGCAGTTTGGGGTCCCCACTAGGGCAGCCCCAGCATTTT.